The entry below describes one TCR beta chain. The entry originates in a study of blood T cell repertoires in COVID-19. Study-level information: Donors in the United States, Italy and Spain gave samples during acute or convalescent COVID-19.

The method was immunoSEQ multiplex PCR; TCRdb's version includes in-frame clones alone and lacks a portion of them. The profile shows 300,000 to 400,000 clones, 87% of them singletons. One Seattle source followed patients from active infection through their disease course. Germline loops: CDR1 MNHNY, CDR2 SVGAGI (reference sequence). Trimming took 5 bases from V and 8 from J; bases not matched to a gene: 6. The CDR3 loop spans 13 amino acids. This chain connects TRBV6-6 to TRBJ1-2, with 9 bases lining up with TRBD1. The source of this sequence is a man between 25 and 39 years old with COVID-19, enrolled during active disease. The sample consisted of peripheral blood. CDR3 nucleotide sequence: TGTGCCAGCAGTGACAGGGGGGAGGGGGGCTACACCTTC. Translating gives CASSDRGEGGYTF.